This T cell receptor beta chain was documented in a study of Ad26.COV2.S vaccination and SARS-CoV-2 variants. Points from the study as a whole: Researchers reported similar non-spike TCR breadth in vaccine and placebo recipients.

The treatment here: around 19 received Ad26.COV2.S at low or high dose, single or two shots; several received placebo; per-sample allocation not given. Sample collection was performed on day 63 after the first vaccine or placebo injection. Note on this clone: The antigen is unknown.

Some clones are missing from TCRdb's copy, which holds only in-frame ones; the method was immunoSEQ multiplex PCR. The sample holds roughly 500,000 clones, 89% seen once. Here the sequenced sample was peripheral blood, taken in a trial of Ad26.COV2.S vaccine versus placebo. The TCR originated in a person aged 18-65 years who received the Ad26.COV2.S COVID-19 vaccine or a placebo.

The CDR3, as DNA: TGTGCCAGCACCTCAGGGAGCGGGGCCTACACAGATACGCAGTATTTT. Translation gives CASTSGSGAYTDTQYF. This chain joins TRBV4-2 and TRBJ2-3; TRBD2 agrees at 7 bases. After removal of 7 bases from V and 2 bases from J, the junction contained 12 bases not matched to a gene. Germline V gene lookup returns CDR1 LGHNA and CDR2 YNFKEQ. The length of the CDR3 is 16 residues.